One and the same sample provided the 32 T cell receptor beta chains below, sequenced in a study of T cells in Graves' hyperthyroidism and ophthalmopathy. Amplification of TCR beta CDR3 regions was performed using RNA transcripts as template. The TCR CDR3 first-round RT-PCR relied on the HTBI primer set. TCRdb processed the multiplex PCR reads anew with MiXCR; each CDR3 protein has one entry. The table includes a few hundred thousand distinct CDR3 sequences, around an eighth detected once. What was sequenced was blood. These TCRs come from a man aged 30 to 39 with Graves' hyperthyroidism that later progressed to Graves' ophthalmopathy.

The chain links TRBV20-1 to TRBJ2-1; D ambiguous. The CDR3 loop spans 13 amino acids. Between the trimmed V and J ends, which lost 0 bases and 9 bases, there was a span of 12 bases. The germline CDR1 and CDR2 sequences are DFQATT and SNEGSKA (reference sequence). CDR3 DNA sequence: TGCAGTGCTAGAGATCCTAGGGTGGTTGAGCAGTTCTTC. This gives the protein CSARDPRVVEQFF.

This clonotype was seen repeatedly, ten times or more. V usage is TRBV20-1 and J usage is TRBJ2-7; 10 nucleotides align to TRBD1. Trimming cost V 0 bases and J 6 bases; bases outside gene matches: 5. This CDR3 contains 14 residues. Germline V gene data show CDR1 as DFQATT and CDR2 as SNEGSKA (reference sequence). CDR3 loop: CSAREGTGAAEQYF. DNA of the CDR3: TGCAGTGCTAGAGAGGGGACAGGGGCGGCCGAGCAGTACTTC.

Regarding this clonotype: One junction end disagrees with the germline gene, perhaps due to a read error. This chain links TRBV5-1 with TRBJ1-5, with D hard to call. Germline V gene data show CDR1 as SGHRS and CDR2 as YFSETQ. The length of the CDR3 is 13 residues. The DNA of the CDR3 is TGCGCCAGCAGCTTGGAGTTCAATCAGTCCCAGCATTTT. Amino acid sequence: CASSLEFNQSQHF.

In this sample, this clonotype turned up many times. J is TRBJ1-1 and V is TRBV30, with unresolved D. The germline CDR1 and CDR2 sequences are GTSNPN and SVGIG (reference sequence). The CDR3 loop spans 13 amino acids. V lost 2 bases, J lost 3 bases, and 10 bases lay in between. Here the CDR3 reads CAWSPALDTEAFF. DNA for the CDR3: TGTGCCTGGAGTCCAGCACTAGACACTGAAGCTTTCTTT.

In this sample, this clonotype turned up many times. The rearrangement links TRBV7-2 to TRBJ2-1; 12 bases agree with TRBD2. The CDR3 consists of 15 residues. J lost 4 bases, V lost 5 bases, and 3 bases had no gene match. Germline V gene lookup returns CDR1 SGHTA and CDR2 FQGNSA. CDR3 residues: CASSRTSGDYNEQFF. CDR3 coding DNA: TGTGCCAGCAGCCGGACTAGCGGGGATTACAATGAGCAGTTCTTC.

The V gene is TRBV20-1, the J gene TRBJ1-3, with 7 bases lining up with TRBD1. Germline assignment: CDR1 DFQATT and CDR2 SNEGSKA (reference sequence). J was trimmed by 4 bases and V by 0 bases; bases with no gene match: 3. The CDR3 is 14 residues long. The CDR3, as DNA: TGCAGTGCTAGAGATAGGGGGCACGGAAACACCATATATTTT. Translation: CSARDRGHGNTIYF.

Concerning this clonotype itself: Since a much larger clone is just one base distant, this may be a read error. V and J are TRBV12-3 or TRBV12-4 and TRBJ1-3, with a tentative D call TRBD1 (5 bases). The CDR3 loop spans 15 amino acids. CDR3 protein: CASSDRGRAGNTTYF. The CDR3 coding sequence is TGTGCCAGCAGTGATCGGGGCAGGGCGGGAAACACCACATATTTT.

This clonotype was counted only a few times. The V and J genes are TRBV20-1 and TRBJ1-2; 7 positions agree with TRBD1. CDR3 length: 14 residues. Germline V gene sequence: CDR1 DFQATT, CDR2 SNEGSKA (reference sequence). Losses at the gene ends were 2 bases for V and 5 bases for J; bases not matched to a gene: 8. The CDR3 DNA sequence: TGCAGTGCTAGATTCTCAGGGGGGGGGTATGGCTACACCTTC. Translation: CSARFSGGGYGYTF.

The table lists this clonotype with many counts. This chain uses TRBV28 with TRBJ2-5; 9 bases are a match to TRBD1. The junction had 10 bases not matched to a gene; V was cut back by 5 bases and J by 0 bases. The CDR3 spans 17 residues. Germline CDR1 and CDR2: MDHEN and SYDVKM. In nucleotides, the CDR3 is TGTGCCAGCAGTACTCACCCCGGGACAGGGTACCAAGAGACCCAGTACTTC. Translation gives CASSTHPGTGYQETQYF.

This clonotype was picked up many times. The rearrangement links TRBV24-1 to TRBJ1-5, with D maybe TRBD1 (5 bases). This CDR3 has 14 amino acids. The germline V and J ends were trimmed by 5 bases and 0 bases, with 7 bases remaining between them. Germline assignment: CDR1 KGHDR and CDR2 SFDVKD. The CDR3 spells CATSAGVSNQPQHF. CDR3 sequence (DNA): TGTGCCACCAGTGCGGGGGTTAGCAATCAGCCCCAGCATTTT.

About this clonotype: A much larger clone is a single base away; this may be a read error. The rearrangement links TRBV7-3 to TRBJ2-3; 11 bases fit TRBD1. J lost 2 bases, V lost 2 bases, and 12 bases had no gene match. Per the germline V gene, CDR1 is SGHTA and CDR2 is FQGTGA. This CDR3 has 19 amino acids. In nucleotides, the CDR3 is TGTGCCAGCAGCTTAGACATGGGGACAGGGGGGCGCCACACAGATACGCAGTATTTT. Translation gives CASSLDMGTGGRHTDTQYF.

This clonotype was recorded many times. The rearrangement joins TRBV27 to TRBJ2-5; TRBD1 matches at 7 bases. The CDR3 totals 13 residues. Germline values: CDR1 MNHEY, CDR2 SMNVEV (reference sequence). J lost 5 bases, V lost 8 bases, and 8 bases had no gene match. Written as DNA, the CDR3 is TGTGCCAGCCGGGACAGCCCTCGGGAGACCCAGTACTTC. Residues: CASRDSPRETQYF.

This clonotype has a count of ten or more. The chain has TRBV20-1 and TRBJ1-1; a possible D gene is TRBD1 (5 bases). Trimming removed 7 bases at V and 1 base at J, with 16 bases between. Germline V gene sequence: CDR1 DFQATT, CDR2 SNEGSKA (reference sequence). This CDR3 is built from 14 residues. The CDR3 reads CSGGGDMENTEAFF. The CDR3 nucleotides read TGCAGTGGGGGAGGGGATATGGAGAACACTGAAGCTTTCTTT.

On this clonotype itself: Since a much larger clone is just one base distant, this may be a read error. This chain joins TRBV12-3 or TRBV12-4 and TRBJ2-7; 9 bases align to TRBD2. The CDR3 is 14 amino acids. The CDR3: CASTPAGGSYERYF. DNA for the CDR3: TGTGCCAGCACCCCAGCGGGGGGATCCTACGAGCGGTACTTC.

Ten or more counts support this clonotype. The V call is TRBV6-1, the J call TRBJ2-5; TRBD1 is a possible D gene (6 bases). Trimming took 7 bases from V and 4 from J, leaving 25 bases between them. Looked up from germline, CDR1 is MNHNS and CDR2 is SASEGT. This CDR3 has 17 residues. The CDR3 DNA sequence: TGTGCCAGCACTTCAGGGGCGGGCTCCAGGTCGAGAGAGACCCAGTACTTC. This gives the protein CASTSGAGSRSRETQYF.

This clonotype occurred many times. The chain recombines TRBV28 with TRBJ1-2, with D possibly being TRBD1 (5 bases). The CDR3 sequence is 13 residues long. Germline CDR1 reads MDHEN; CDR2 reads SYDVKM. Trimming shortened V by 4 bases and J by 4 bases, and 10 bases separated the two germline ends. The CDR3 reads CASSSGQSYGYTF. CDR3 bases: TGTGCCAGCAGTTCAGGACAATCCTATGGCTACACCTTC.

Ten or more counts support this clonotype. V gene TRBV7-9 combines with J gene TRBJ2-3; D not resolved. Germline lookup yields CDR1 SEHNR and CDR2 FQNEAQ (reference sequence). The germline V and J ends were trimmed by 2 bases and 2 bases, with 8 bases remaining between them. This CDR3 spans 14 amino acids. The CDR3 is CASSLSVDTDTQYF. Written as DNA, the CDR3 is TGTGCCAGCAGCTTATCTGTCGACACAGATACGCAGTATTTT.

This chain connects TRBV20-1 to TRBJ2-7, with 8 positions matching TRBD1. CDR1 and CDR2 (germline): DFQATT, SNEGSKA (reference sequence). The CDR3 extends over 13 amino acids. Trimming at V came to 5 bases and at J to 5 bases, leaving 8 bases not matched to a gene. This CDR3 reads CSAQDRERDEQYF. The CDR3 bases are TGCAGTGCTCAGGACAGGGAGCGGGACGAGCAGTACTTC.

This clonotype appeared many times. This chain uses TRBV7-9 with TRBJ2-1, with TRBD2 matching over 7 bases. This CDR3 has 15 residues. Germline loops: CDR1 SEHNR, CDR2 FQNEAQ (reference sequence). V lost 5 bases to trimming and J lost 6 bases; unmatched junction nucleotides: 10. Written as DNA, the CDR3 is TGTGCCAGCAGCCACCTCGGGCGGGAGCTCAATGAGCAGTTCTTC. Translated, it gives CASSHLGRELNEQFF.

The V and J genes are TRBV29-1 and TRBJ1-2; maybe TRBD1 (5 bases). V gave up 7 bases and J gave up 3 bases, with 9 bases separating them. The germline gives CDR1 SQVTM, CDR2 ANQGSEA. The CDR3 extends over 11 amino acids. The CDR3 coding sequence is TGCAGCGAGGGGCCGGACTATGGCTACACCTTC. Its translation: CSEGPDYGYTF.

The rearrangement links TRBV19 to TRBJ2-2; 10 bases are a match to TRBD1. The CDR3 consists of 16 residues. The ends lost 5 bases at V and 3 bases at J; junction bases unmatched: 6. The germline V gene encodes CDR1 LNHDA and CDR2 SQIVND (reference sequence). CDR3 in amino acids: CASSPLTGGDTGELFF. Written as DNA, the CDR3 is TGTGCCAGTAGTCCCCTGACAGGGGGCGACACCGGGGAGCTGTTTTTT.

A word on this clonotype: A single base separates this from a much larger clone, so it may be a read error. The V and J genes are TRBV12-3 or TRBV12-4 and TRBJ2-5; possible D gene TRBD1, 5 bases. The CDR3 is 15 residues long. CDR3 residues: CASSFGAALQETRYF. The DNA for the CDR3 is TGTGCCAGCAGTTTTGGGGCAGCGTTACAAGAGACCCGGTACTTC.

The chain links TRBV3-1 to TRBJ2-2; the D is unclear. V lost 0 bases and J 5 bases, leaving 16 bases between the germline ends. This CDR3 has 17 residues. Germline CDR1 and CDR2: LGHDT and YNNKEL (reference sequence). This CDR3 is CASSQDESVGKTGELFF. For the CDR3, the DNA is TGTGCCAGCAGCCAAGATGAAAGTGTAGGGAAAACCGGGGAGCTGTTTTTT. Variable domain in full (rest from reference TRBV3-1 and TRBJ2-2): DTAVSQTPKYLVTQMGNDKSIKCEQNLGHDTMYWYKQDSKKFLKIMFSYNNKELIINETVPNRFSPKSPDKAHLNLHINSLELGDSAVYFCASSQDESVGKTGELFFGEGSRLTVL.

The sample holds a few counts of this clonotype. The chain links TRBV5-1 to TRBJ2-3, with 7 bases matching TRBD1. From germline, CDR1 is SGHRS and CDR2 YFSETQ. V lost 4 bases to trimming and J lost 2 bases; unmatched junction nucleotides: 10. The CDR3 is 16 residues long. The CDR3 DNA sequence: TGCGCCAGCAGCGTTTGGGGACAGCCCGACACAGATACGCAGTATTTT. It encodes CASSVWGQPDTDTQYF.

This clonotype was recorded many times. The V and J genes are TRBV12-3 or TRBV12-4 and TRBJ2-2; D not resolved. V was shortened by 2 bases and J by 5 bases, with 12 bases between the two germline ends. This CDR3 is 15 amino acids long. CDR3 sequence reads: CASSLTWGGTGELFF. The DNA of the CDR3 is TGTGCCAGCAGTTTAACGTGGGGTGGGACCGGGGAGCTGTTTTTT.

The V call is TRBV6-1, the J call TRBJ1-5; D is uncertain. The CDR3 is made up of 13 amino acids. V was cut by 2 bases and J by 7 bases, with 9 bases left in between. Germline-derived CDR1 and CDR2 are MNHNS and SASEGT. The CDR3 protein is CASSEWLGQPQHF. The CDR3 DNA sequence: TGTGCCAGCAGTGAATGGTTGGGCCAGCCCCAGCATTTT.

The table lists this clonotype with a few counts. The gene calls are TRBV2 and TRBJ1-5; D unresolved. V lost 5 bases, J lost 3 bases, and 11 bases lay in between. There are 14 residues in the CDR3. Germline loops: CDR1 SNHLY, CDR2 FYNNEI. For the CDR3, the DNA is TGTGCCAGCAGTAGGAGTCAAAACAATCAGCCCCAGCATTTT. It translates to CASSRSQNNQPQHF.

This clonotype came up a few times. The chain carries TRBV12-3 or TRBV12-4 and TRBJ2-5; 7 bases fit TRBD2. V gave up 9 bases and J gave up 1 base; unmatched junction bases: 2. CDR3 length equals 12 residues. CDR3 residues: CASASGQETQYF. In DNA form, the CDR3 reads TGTGCCAGTGCTAGCGGCCAAGAGACCCAGTACTTC.

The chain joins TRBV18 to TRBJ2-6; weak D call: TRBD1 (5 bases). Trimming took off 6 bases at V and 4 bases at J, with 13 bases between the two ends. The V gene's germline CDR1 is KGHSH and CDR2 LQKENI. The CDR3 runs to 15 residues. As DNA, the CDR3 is TGTGCCAGCTCGCATTCAGGGCTAGGGGCCAACGTCCTGACTTTC. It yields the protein CASSHSGLGANVLTF.

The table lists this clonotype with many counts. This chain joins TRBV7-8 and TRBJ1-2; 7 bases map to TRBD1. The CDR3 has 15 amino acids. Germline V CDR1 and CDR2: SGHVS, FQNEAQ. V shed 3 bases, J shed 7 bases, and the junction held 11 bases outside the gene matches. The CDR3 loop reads CASSFRTGIGAGYTF. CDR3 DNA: TGTGCCAGCAGCTTCCGGACAGGAATAGGAGCTGGCTACACCTTC.

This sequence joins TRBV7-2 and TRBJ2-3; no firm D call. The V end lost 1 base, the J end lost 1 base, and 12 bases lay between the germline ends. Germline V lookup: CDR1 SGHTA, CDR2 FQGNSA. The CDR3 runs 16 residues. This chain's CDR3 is CASSLVGSRGTDTQYF. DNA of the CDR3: TGTGCCAGCAGCTTAGTGGGGTCAAGGGGCACAGATACGCAGTATTTT.

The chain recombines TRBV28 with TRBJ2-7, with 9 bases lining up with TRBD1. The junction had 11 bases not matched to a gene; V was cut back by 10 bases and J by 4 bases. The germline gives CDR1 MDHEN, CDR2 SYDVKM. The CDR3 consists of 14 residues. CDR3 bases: TGTGCCACGCTACCTACACAGGGGGCGTACGAGCAGTACTTC. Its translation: CATLPTQGAYEQYF.